This TCR beta chain originates from a study of blood T cell repertoires in COVID-19. The protocol was immunoSEQ multiplex PCR, while the TCRdb copy is restricted to in-frame clones and leaves out a portion. This table holds fewer than 400,000 clones, around 92% found once. Germline CDR1 PRHDT, CDR2 FYEKMQ (reference sequence). CDR3 length: 15 amino acids. The germline V and J ends were trimmed by 3 bases and 6 bases, with 12 bases remaining between them. Sequencing input: peripheral blood. The clonotype was recovered from a woman younger than 45 with COVID-19, enrolled during active disease. This chain uses TRBV13 with TRBJ1-6, with D perhaps TRBD1 (6 bases). The CDR3 spells CASSLGARSNSPLHF. The DNA for the CDR3 is TGTGCCAGCAGCTTGGGGGCACGGAGTAATTCACCCCTCCACTTT.